A selection of T cell receptor beta chains follows, all from one sample in a study of blood T cells in healthy people across ages. TCRdb re-derived calls from the 5' RACE reads in MiXCR, one entry per CDR3 protein. The sample includes about 650,000 distinct CDR3 sequences, about 50% of them seen just once. The sample comprised blood. These receptors were taken from an elderly woman in good health. CDR3s include the opening cysteine and the closing phenylalanine or tryptophan. The D gene is left open where the match is weak. Clone size, where shown, is once, few, many, or a class for clones that have expanded.

v_call: TRBV5-1
j_call: TRBJ2-3
clone_size: -
d_call: -
cdr3_nt: TGCGCCAGCAGCTTGGTTCCCACCGACACAGATACGCAGTATTTT
cdr3_aa: CASSLVPTDTDTQYF

v_call: TRBV5-1
j_call: TRBJ2-3
clone_size: many
d_call: -
cdr3_nt: TGCGCCAGCAGCTCGAACCAGGGGATGACAGATACGCAGTATTTT
cdr3_aa: CASSSNQGMTDTQYF

v_call: TRBV20-1
j_call: TRBJ2-6
clone_size: -
d_call: TRBD1
cdr3_nt: TGCAGTGCTAGAGAGGGACAGGGTTACTCTGGGGCCAACGTCCTGACTTTC
cdr3_aa: CSAREGQGYSGANVLTF

v_call: TRBV10-2
j_call: TRBJ1-3
clone_size: -
d_call: -
cdr3_nt: TGCGCCGGCAGTGAGAACGCTGGAAACACCATATATTTT
cdr3_aa: CAGSENAGNTIYF

v_call: TRBV20-1
j_call: TRBJ2-1
clone_size: many
d_call: -
cdr3_nt: TGCAGTGCTAGAGAGCTCAGGGCTGGACTCTACAATGAGCAGTTCTTC
cdr3_aa: CSARELRAGLYNEQFF

v_call: TRBV6-5
j_call: TRBJ1-5
clone_size: many
d_call: -
cdr3_nt: TGTGCCAGCAGTTACTCGAGGGGTTGGCAGCCCCAGCATTTT
cdr3_aa: CASSYSRGWQPQHF

v_call: TRBV10-3
j_call: TRBJ2-1
clone_size: many
d_call: -
cdr3_nt: TGTGCCATCAGTGATACCGATACAGTTTACAATGAGCAGTTCTTC
cdr3_aa: CAISDTDTVYNEQFF

v_call: TRBV7-2
j_call: TRBJ2-7
clone_size: once
d_call: -
cdr3_nt: TGTGCCAGCAGCTTATCGCGACAAATGGTCTACGAGCAGTACTTC
cdr3_aa: CASSLSRQMVYEQYF

v_call: TRBV30
j_call: TRBJ2-5
clone_size: -
d_call: -
cdr3_nt: TGTGCCTGGAGTGTACGCCGGACCCAGTACTTC
cdr3_aa: CAWSVRRTQYF

v_call: TRBV2
j_call: TRBJ2-5
clone_size: once
d_call: -
cdr3_nt: TGTGCCAGCACGGTACAAGAGACCCAGTACTTC
cdr3_aa: CASTVQETQYF

v_call: TRBV5-1
j_call: TRBJ1-4
clone_size: many
d_call: -
cdr3_nt: TGCGCCAGCAGCTTGGTGGGCCAGGGAGGGGAAAAACTGTTTTTT
cdr3_aa: CASSLVGQGGEKLFF

v_call: TRBV5-1
j_call: TRBJ2-3
clone_size: -
d_call: TRBD2
cdr3_nt: TGCGCCAGCAGCACGGAAGCGGGAGGACAGGATACGCAGTATTTT
cdr3_aa: CASSTEAGGQDTQYF

v_call: TRBV7-2
j_call: TRBJ1-4
clone_size: many
d_call: TRBD1
cdr3_nt: TGTGCCAGCAGCTTACAGGGGGCAACTAATGAAAAACTGTTTTTT
cdr3_aa: CASSLQGATNEKLFF

v_call: TRBV2
j_call: TRBJ1-1
clone_size: -
d_call: -
cdr3_nt: TGTGCCAGCCTCCTCGGGTCTCCGAACACTGAAGCTTTCTTT
cdr3_aa: CASLLGSPNTEAFF

v_call: TRBV15
j_call: TRBJ2-7
clone_size: many
d_call: -
cdr3_nt: TGTGCCACCAGCAGAGATGCGGGACGGGGGAGGGAGCAGTACTTC
cdr3_aa: CATSRDAGRGREQYF

v_call: TRBV7-2
j_call: TRBJ2-2
clone_size: -
d_call: TRBD2
cdr3_nt: TGTGCCAGCAGCTTGAGGCGGGGGACTCCCGCCACCGGGGAGCTGTTTTTT
cdr3_aa: CASSLRRGTPATGELFF

v_call: TRBV14
j_call: TRBJ2-4
clone_size: once
d_call: TRBD1
cdr3_nt: TGTGCCAGCAGCCAGTTTCCCGGGACAGGACAGAACATTCAGTACTTC
cdr3_aa: CASSQFPGTGQNIQYF

v_call: TRBV15
j_call: TRBJ2-1
clone_size: -
d_call: -
cdr3_nt: TGTGCCACCAGCTCCTGGGACGAGGGACTTTCCCGAAAGCAGTTCTTC
cdr3_aa: CATSSWDEGLSRKQFF

v_call: TRBV28
j_call: TRBJ1-2
clone_size: many
d_call: -
cdr3_nt: TGTGCCAGCAACCGGTCGGGGAATGGCTACACCTTC
cdr3_aa: CASNRSGNGYTF

v_call: TRBV5-1
j_call: TRBJ2-7
clone_size: few
d_call: -
cdr3_nt: TGCGCCAGCAGGATCGGGCCTTTAGGGCTCTACGAGCAGTACTTC
cdr3_aa: CASRIGPLGLYEQYF

v_call: TRBV12-3/TRBV12-4
j_call: TRBJ2-5
clone_size: -
d_call: -
cdr3_nt: TGTGCCAGCGAGACGGCGGGGACCCAGTACTTC
cdr3_aa: CASETAGTQYF

v_call: TRBV7-3
j_call: TRBJ2-6
clone_size: -
d_call: -
cdr3_nt: TGTGCCAGCAGCTTAGGAAGCCCTGGGGCCAACGTCCTGACTTTC
cdr3_aa: CASSLGSPGANVLTF

v_call: TRBV2
j_call: TRBJ2-7
clone_size: few
d_call: TRBD1
cdr3_nt: TGTGCCAGCAGACCGGGACAGGGGGCCTACGAGCAGTACTTC
cdr3_aa: CASRPGQGAYEQYF